A selection of T cell receptor beta chains follows, all from one sample in a study of blood T cell repertoires in COVID-19. The repertoire was sequenced with immunoSEQ multiplex PCR; TCRdb's copy has only in-frame clones and lacks some. The data show about 410,000 clones, 75% to 90% seen once. The sequenced material came from peripheral blood. The receptors come from a woman aged 25 to 45 with active or convalescent COVID-19. Each CDR3 is given without its conserved first and last residue. The order of the fields is J gene, V gene, CDR3 protein.

TRBJ2-1,TRBV25-1,ASSAGAYNEQF
TRBJ1-5,TRBV7-9,ASSYSGNSNQPQH
TRBJ1-1,TRBV7-9,ASSVDTMNTEAF
TRBJ1-2,TRBV7-2,ASSLGSPYGYT
TRBJ2-3,TRBV10-3,AISSRDTYTDTQY
TRBJ2-3,TRBV7-7,ASSLGGPGLDTQY
TRBJ2-1,TRBV19,ASSIVGGGADEQF
TRBJ2-2,TRBV15,ATRPDLGTGELF
TRBJ2-7,TRBV10-1,ASSESRGDPYEQY
TRBJ1-1,TRBV7-9,ASSLHAGGQNTEAF
TRBJ2-3,TRBV12-3/TRBV12-4,ASKSRDTQY
TRBJ1-2,TRBV6-5,ASSYSSGGADGYT
TRBJ2-7,TRBV5-1,ASSLEGQPYEQY
TRBJ2-7,TRBV11-2,ASSTTDRGAYEQY
TRBJ1-2,TRBV4-1,ASSQSRTGLIGYT
TRBJ2-1,TRBV11-2,ASSSTRGPYNEQF
TRBJ1-2,TRBV28,ASTGNYGYT
TRBJ1-2,TRBV2,ASSEDRDGGYT
TRBJ1-2,TRBV5-6,ASTLSSANYGYT
TRBJ1-5,TRBV2,ASRSGQNIAGLWLNQPQH
TRBJ1-2,TRBV5-5,ASSPQTGLNYGYT
TRBJ2-6,TRBV3-1/TRBV3-2,ASSQHSGGVSGANVLT
TRBJ2-5,TRBV3-1/TRBV3-2,ASSHYDGRRQETQY
TRBJ1-1,TRBV5-6,ASSSLTGITEAF
TRBJ2-2,TRBV5-1,ASSSIKPGQGEAGELF
TRBJ2-2,TRBV19,ASHRSGLAGKTGELF
TRBJ1-5,TRBV7-7,ASSLAANQPQH
TRBJ1-4,TRBV7-9,ASSGGGQGIEKLF
TRBJ2-7,TRBV6-1,ASSETLAGGLDEQY
TRBJ1-2,TRBV12-3/TRBV12-4,ATRRGGFAYT
TRBJ1-3,TRBV2,ARMGGNGLMRNTIY
TRBJ2-5,TRBV5-1,ASSSTGTSGRAETQY
TRBJ2-3,TRBV29-1,SVQTSGDWDTQY
TRBJ2-1,TRBV5-1,ASSPHGAGDYGGEQF
TRBJ1-6,TRBV19,ASSTRAANSPLH
TRBJ1-5,TRBV10-3,AISDRDRSNQPQH
TRBJ2-7,TRBV11-2,ASSFGLSSYEQY
TRBJ2-7,TRBV6-5,ASSPGQSKAEQY
TRBJ1-1,TRBV19,ASSSTGGVGGTEAF
TRBJ2-2,TRBV6-4,ASSEGGANTGELF
TRBJ2-1,TRBV3-1/TRBV3-2,ASSSTGLVGDEQF
TRBJ1-2,TRBV6-5,ASNRQGLGYGYT
TRBJ1-1,TRBV20-1,SAIMNTEAF
TRBJ1-5,TRBV5-1,ASPDSPLVPQH
TRBJ1-5,TRBV19,ASTRQGDNQPQH
TRBJ1-3,TRBV10-1,ASSQGVSGNTIY
TRBJ1-1,TRBV6-4,ASSDSPGGYTEAF
TRBJ1-2,TRBV15,ATSTTTAIYGYT
TRBJ2-1,TRBV6-5,ASSSRQGSSYNEQF
TRBJ2-2,TRBV19,ASSIPGGGELF
TRBJ2-3,TRBV27,ASSLTGTSRTDTQY
TRBJ1-2,TRBV30,AWKFGQGVGYT
TRBJ2-1,TRBV9,ASSPRQGRDEQF
TRBJ1-1,TRBV5-1,ASSEGGGNTEAF
TRBJ2-1,TRBV5-1,ASSPGLAGASYNEQF
TRBJ1-6,TRBV14,ASSHKDRGRNSPLH
TRBJ1-2,TRBV29-1,SDLGTAGYT
TRBJ2-3,TRBV7-9,ASSLGGLVPDTQY
TRBJ1-6,TRBV25-1,ASSPGVRNSPLH